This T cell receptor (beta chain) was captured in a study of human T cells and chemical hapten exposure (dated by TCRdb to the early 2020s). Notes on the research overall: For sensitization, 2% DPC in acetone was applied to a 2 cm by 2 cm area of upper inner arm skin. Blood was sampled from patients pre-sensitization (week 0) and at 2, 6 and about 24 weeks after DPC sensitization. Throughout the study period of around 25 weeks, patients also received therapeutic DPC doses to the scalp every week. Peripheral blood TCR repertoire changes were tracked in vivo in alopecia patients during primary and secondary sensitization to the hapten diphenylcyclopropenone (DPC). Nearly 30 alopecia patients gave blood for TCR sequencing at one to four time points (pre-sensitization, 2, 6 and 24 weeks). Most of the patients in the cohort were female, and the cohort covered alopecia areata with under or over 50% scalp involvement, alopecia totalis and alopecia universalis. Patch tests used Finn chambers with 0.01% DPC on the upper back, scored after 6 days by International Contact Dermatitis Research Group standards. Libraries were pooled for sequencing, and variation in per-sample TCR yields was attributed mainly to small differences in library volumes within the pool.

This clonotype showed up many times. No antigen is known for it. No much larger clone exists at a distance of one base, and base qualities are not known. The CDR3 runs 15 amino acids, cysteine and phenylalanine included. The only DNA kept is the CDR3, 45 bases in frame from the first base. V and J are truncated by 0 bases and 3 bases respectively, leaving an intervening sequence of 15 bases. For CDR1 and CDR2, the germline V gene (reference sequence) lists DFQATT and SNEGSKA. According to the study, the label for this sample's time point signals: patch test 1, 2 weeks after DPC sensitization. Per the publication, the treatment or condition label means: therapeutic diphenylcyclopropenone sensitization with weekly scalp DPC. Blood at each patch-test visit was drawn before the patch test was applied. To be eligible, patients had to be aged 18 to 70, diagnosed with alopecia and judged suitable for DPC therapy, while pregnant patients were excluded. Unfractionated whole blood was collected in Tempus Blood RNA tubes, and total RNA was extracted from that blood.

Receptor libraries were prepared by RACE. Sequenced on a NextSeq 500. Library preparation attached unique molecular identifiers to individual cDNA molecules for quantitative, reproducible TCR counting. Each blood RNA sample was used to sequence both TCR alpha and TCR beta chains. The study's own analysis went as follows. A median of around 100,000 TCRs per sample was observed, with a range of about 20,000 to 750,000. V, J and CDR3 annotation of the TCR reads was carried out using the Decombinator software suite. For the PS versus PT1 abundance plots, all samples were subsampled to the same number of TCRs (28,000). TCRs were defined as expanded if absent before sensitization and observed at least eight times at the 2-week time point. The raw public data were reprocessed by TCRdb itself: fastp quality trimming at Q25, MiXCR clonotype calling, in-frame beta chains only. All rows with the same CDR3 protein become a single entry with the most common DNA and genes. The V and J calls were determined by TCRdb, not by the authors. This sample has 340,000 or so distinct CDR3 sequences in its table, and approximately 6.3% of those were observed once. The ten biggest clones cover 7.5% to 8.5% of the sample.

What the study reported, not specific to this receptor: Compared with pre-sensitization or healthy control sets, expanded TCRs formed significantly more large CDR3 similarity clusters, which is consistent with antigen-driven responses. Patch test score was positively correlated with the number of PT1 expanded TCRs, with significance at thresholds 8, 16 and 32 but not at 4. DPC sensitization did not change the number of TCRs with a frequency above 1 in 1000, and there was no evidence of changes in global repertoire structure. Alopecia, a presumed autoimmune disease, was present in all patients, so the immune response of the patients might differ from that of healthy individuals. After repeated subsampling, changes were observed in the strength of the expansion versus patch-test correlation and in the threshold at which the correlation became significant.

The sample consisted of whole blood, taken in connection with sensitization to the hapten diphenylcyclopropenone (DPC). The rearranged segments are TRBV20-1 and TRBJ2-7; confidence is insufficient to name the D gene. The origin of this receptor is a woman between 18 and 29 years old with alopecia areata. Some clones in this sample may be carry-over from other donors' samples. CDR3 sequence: CSARDNSLRIYEQYF. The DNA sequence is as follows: TGCAGTGCTAGAGATAACTCCCTAAGAATCTACGAGCAGTACTTC.